Listed below are T cell receptor beta chains from one sample, sequenced in a study of control samples from healthy donors and cancer patients. Sequencing used immunoSEQ multiplex PCR; TCRdb keeps in-frame clones, though not all of them. The sample includes roughly 120,000 clones, around 88% of them seen just once. The sequencing sample was made of blood. The receptors here all came from a man aged 40-50 years in good health. Both conserved end residues are part of each CDR3. The order of the fields is D gene, J gene, clone size, V gene, CDR3 DNA, CDR3 protein. D genes are given only for firm matches. Size is omitted from some rows. Given values are once, few, many or a class for expanded clones.

d_gene: .
j_gene: TRBJ2-3
abundance: .
v_gene: TRBV12-5
CDR3nt: TGTGCTAGTGGCATCTCCCGCCGCACAGATACGCAGTATTTT
CDR3aa: CASGISRRTDTQYF

d_gene: .
j_gene: TRBJ2-1
abundance: .
v_gene: TRBV5-1
CDR3nt: TGCGCCAGCAGCTTGGTAGATGAGCAGTTCTTC
CDR3aa: CASSLVDEQFF

d_gene: TRBD1
j_gene: TRBJ1-2
abundance: .
v_gene: TRBV9
CDR3nt: TGTGCCAGCAGCGCGGGGGACAGGAGCTGGTATGGCTACACCTTC
CDR3aa: CASSAGDRSWYGYTF

d_gene: .
j_gene: TRBJ2-3
abundance: .
v_gene: TRBV9
CDR3nt: TGTGCCAGCAGCGTAGGGGGTCATAGCACAGATACGCAGTATTTT
CDR3aa: CASSVGGHSTDTQYF

d_gene: .
j_gene: TRBJ1-5
abundance: .
v_gene: TRBV5-1
CDR3nt: TGCGCCAGCAGCAGGGGAGGGCGGGCTAGCAATCAGCCCCAGCATTTT
CDR3aa: CASSRGGRASNQPQHF

d_gene: .
j_gene: TRBJ2-2
abundance: .
v_gene: TRBV12-3/TRBV12-4
CDR3nt: TGTGCCAGCAGGGCGTCCACCGGGGAGCTGTTTTTT
CDR3aa: CASRASTGELFF

d_gene: .
j_gene: TRBJ1-1
abundance: .
v_gene: TRBV7-2
CDR3nt: TGTGCCAGCAGCGTCGGGAGGGACACTGAAGCTTTCTTT
CDR3aa: CASSVGRDTEAFF

d_gene: TRBD1
j_gene: TRBJ2-3
abundance: .
v_gene: TRBV27
CDR3nt: TGTGCCAGCAAGGGGGCGAGGAATACGCAGTATTTT
CDR3aa: CASKGARNTQYF

d_gene: .
j_gene: TRBJ1-1
abundance: .
v_gene: TRBV19
CDR3nt: TGTGCCAGTATAAATGGAGGAATAGTAACTGAAGCTTTCTTT
CDR3aa: CASINGGIVTEAFF

d_gene: .
j_gene: TRBJ1-6
abundance: .
v_gene: TRBV5-1
CDR3nt: TGCGCCAGCAGCTTACAGGGCGAATATAATTCACCCCTCCACTTT
CDR3aa: CASSLQGEYNSPLHF

d_gene: .
j_gene: TRBJ1-2
abundance: .
v_gene: TRBV24-1
CDR3nt: TGTGCCACCAGTGACAGAGGACGGAACTATGGCTACACCTTC
CDR3aa: CATSDRGRNYGYTF

d_gene: TRBD1
j_gene: TRBJ1-4
abundance: .
v_gene: TRBV6-4
CDR3nt: TGTGCCAGCAGTTTTCCGGGACAGGGGGTTAATGCTAATGAAAAACTGTTTTTT
CDR3aa: CASSFPGQGVNANEKLFF

d_gene: .
j_gene: TRBJ2-1
abundance: .
v_gene: TRBV27
CDR3nt: TGTGCCAGCAGTTCAATCGCAGGCGTGGGGAAGGGATATAATGAGCAGTTCTTC
CDR3aa: CASSSIAGVGKGYNEQFF

d_gene: .
j_gene: TRBJ2-1
abundance: .
v_gene: TRBV19
CDR3nt: TGTGCCAGTAGTATAGGGGACACCTCCTACAATGAGCAGTTCTTC
CDR3aa: CASSIGDTSYNEQFF

d_gene: .
j_gene: TRBJ2-3
abundance: .
v_gene: TRBV24-1
CDR3nt: TGTGCCACCAGGGCAGGGGTGACGGGCACAGATACGCAGTATTTT
CDR3aa: CATRAGVTGTDTQYF

d_gene: .
j_gene: TRBJ1-1
abundance: .
v_gene: TRBV7-2
CDR3nt: TGTGCCAGCAGCCGTCCAGGGAAGAAGATAACTGAAGCTTTCTTT
CDR3aa: CASSRPGKKITEAFF

d_gene: .
j_gene: TRBJ1-5
abundance: .
v_gene: TRBV2
CDR3nt: TGTGCCAGCAGGGCAGAAATTCAGCCCCAGCATTTT
CDR3aa: CASRAEIQPQHF

d_gene: .
j_gene: TRBJ1-1
abundance: few
v_gene: TRBV19
CDR3nt: TGTGCCAGTAGTAGGACGGGCTTGAGCACTGAAGCTTTCTTT
CDR3aa: CASSRTGLSTEAFF

d_gene: .
j_gene: TRBJ1-1
abundance: .
v_gene: TRBV5-1
CDR3nt: TGCGCCAGCAGCTTGGCGGGGGGAAGCACTGAAGCTTTCTTT
CDR3aa: CASSLAGGSTEAFF

d_gene: .
j_gene: TRBJ1-1
abundance: few
v_gene: TRBV6-5
CDR3nt: TGTGCCAGCAGCTCTGTTGGAACAGGGAACACTGAAGCTTTCTTT
CDR3aa: CASSSVGTGNTEAFF

d_gene: .
j_gene: TRBJ1-4
abundance: .
v_gene: TRBV7-9
CDR3nt: TGTGCCAGCAGCCCCCAGCTTACCTCGGGTAATGAAAAACTGTTTTTT
CDR3aa: CASSPQLTSGNEKLFF

d_gene: .
j_gene: TRBJ2-5
abundance: .
v_gene: TRBV18
CDR3nt: TGTGCCAGCTCACTTGGCCTTCGAGAGACCCAGTACTTC
CDR3aa: CASSLGLRETQYF

d_gene: .
j_gene: TRBJ1-3
abundance: .
v_gene: TRBV12-3/TRBV12-4
CDR3nt: TGTGCCAGCAGCCTCTCTGGAAACACCATATATTTT
CDR3aa: CASSLSGNTIYF

d_gene: .
j_gene: TRBJ1-2
abundance: .
v_gene: TRBV5-5
CDR3nt: TGTGCCAGCAGTCTGGGAGGTAGCTATGGCTACACCTTC
CDR3aa: CASSLGGSYGYTF

d_gene: .
j_gene: TRBJ2-3
abundance: .
v_gene: TRBV5-6
CDR3nt: TGTGCCAGGTGGCGTAACCCACCTTCTACGCAGTATTTT
CDR3aa: CARWRNPPSTQYF

d_gene: .
j_gene: TRBJ2-7
abundance: .
v_gene: TRBV18
CDR3nt: TGTGCCAGCTCACCTCGGACCGGGCCCTCTTACGAGCAGTACTTC
CDR3aa: CASSPRTGPSYEQYF

d_gene: .
j_gene: TRBJ1-5
abundance: .
v_gene: TRBV29-1
CDR3nt: TGCAGCGCCTTGGTGGGGAGCAATCAGCCCCAGCATTTT
CDR3aa: CSALVGSNQPQHF

d_gene: TRBD1
j_gene: TRBJ1-1
abundance: .
v_gene: TRBV12-3/TRBV12-4
CDR3nt: TGTGCCAGCATCACCCGGACAGGTCAGGGAGCTTTCTTT
CDR3aa: CASITRTGQGAFF

d_gene: .
j_gene: TRBJ1-1
abundance: .
v_gene: TRBV27
CDR3nt: TGTGCCAGCAGTTTATTGAATAGTGGGGTCGCTTTCTTT
CDR3aa: CASSLLNSGVAFF

d_gene: TRBD2
j_gene: TRBJ2-7
abundance: .
v_gene: TRBV20-1
CDR3nt: TGCAGTGCTAGAGGCGGGGGCGAGCAGTACTTC
CDR3aa: CSARGGGEQYF

d_gene: TRBD1
j_gene: TRBJ2-1
abundance: once
v_gene: TRBV5-1
CDR3nt: TGCGCCAGCAGCTTCCGGGACAGGGGTGACGATGAGCAGTTCTTC
CDR3aa: CASSFRDRGDDEQFF

d_gene: .
j_gene: TRBJ1-1
abundance: once
v_gene: TRBV7-8
CDR3nt: TGTGCCAGCAGCCTCGGTGGTTACAGGGCATACACTGAAGCTTTCTTT
CDR3aa: CASSLGGYRAYTEAFF

d_gene: .
j_gene: TRBJ2-5
abundance: .
v_gene: TRBV20-1
CDR3nt: TGCAGTGCGAGTGACCCGGGACGAAAACAAGAGACCCAGTACTTC
CDR3aa: CSASDPGRKQETQYF

d_gene: TRBD1
j_gene: TRBJ2-5
abundance: .
v_gene: TRBV7-3
CDR3nt: TGTGCCAGCAGCTTCGGGACAGGGGAGACCCAGTACTTC
CDR3aa: CASSFGTGETQYF

d_gene: TRBD1
j_gene: TRBJ1-2
abundance: .
v_gene: TRBV7-9
CDR3nt: TGTGCCAGCAGCGAAGGGACAGGGGGCGGCTATGGCTACACCTTC
CDR3aa: CASSEGTGGGYGYTF

d_gene: .
j_gene: TRBJ2-7
abundance: .
v_gene: TRBV30
CDR3nt: TGTGCCTGGAGGGACGCAGGGAGCTCCTACGAGCAGTACTTC
CDR3aa: CAWRDAGSSYEQYF

d_gene: .
j_gene: TRBJ2-3
abundance: .
v_gene: TRBV6-6
CDR3nt: TGTGCCAGCACCCCGAGGGGCGGGCCGTTGATGGATACGCAGTATTTT
CDR3aa: CASTPRGGPLMDTQYF

d_gene: .
j_gene: TRBJ2-7
abundance: once
v_gene: TRBV10-3
CDR3nt: TGTGCCATCAGTGGGGGAGGACAGGCCTACGAGCAGTACTTC
CDR3aa: CAISGGGQAYEQYF

d_gene: TRBD1
j_gene: TRBJ1-2
abundance: .
v_gene: TRBV6-4
CDR3nt: TGTGCCAGCAGCGAAACAGGGGCCGACTATGGCTACACCTTC
CDR3aa: CASSETGADYGYTF

d_gene: TRBD1
j_gene: TRBJ1-2
abundance: .
v_gene: TRBV6-6
CDR3nt: TGTGCCAGCAGCCAGGACAGGAGCTATGGCTACACCTTC
CDR3aa: CASSQDRSYGYTF

d_gene: .
j_gene: TRBJ2-2
abundance: .
v_gene: TRBV24-1
CDR3nt: TGTGCCACCAGTGATTTCGTCGGGAACACCGGGGAGCTGTTTTTT
CDR3aa: CATSDFVGNTGELFF

d_gene: .
j_gene: TRBJ1-1
abundance: .
v_gene: TRBV3-1/TRBV3-2
CDR3nt: TGTGCCAGCAGCCAAGTTGGTGCCCAGTCCGAAGCTTTCTTT
CDR3aa: CASSQVGAQSEAFF

d_gene: .
j_gene: TRBJ2-1
abundance: .
v_gene: TRBV24-1
CDR3nt: TGTGCCACCTCTGCCAGGGGCAATGAGCAGTTCTTC
CDR3aa: CATSARGNEQFF

d_gene: TRBD1
j_gene: TRBJ1-5
abundance: .
v_gene: TRBV7-9
CDR3nt: TGTGCCAGCAGCTTAGCAGGGGGCCGGGAGCCCCAGCATTTT
CDR3aa: CASSLAGGREPQHF

d_gene: TRBD1
j_gene: TRBJ2-7
abundance: .
v_gene: TRBV10-1
CDR3nt: TGCGCCAGCAGCTACAGGGACAGTAGGTACGAGCAGTACTTC
CDR3aa: CASSYRDSRYEQYF

d_gene: .
j_gene: TRBJ1-3
abundance: .
v_gene: TRBV14
CDR3nt: TGTGCCAGCAGCCTCCCCAGGGTTAACACCATATATTTT
CDR3aa: CASSLPRVNTIYF

d_gene: TRBD1
j_gene: TRBJ2-2
abundance: .
v_gene: TRBV11-2
CDR3nt: TGTGCCAGCAGCTGGGACAGGGGTGTCACCGGGGAGCTGTTTTTT
CDR3aa: CASSWDRGVTGELFF

d_gene: .
j_gene: TRBJ1-4
abundance: .
v_gene: TRBV5-4
CDR3nt: TGTGCCAGCAGTCCCTCAGGGGCGAATGAAAAACTGTTTTTT
CDR3aa: CASSPSGANEKLFF

d_gene: .
j_gene: TRBJ2-3
abundance: few
v_gene: TRBV2
CDR3nt: TGTGCCAGCAGAGGGGACGGAGGATTCACCGATACGCAGTATTTT
CDR3aa: CASRGDGGFTDTQYF

d_gene: .
j_gene: TRBJ2-2
abundance: .
v_gene: TRBV10-3
CDR3nt: TGTGCCATCAGTGCGGTCGGGAGTCGATACACCGGGGAGCTGTTTTTT
CDR3aa: CAISAVGSRYTGELFF